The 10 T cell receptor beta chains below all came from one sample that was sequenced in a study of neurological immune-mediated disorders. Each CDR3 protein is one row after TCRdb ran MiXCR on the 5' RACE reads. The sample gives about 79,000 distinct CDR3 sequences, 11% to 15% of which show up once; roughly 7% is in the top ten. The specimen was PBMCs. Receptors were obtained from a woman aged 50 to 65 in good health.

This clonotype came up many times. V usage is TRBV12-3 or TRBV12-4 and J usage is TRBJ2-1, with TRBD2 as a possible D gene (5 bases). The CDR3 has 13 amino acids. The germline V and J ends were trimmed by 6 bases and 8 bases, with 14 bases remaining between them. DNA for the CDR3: TGTGCCAGCAGGAACCGGGGTTTCGATGAGCAGTTCTTC. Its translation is CASRNRGFDEQFF.

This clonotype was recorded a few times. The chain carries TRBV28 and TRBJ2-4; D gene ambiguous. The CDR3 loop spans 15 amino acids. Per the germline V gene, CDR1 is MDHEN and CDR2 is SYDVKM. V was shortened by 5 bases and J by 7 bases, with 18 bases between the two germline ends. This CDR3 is CASSPLPGGRNIQYF. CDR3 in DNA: TGTGCCAGCAGTCCACTACCCGGCGGACGGAACATTCAGTACTTC.

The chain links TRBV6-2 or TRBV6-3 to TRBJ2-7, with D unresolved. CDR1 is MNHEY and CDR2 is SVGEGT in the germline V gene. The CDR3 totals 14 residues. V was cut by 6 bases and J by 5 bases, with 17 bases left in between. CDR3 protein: CASRDPGPTNEQYF. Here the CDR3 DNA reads TGTGCCAGCAGGGATCCAGGACCAACCAACGAGCAGTACTTC.

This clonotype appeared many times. CDR3 protein: CASSSSYDTQYF. In DNA, the CDR3 is TGTGCCAGCAGTTCCTCGTACGATACGCAGTATTTT. The chain carries TRBV28 and TRBJ2-3; D gene uncertain. Per the germline V gene, CDR1 is MDHEN and CDR2 is SYDVKM. The CDR3 covers 12 residues. V shed 4 bases and J shed 6 bases, with 8 bases lying between them.

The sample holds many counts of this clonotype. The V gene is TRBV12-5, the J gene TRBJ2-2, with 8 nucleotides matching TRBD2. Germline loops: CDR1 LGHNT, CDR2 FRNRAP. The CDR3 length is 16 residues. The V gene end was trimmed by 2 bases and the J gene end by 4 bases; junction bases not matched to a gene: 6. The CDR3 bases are TGTGCTAGTGGTTTGCAACTAGCGGCGCCCACCGGGGAGCTGTTTTTT. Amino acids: CASGLQLAAPTGELFF.

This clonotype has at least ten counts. Here the CDR3 reads CASSDGRSSETQYF. DNA for the CDR3: TGTGCCAGCAGTGACGGCAGGTCAAGTGAGACCCAGTACTTC. The rearrangement uses TRBV2 and TRBJ2-5; D gene uncertain. Germline CDR1 and CDR2: SNHLY and FYNNEI. There are 14 residues in the CDR3. Trimming took 3 bases from V and 5 from J, leaving 13 bases between them. The full variable domain, in which reference TRBV2 and TRBJ2-5 provide the parts outside the CDR3, is EPEVTQTPSHQVTQMGQEVILRCVPISNHLYFYWYRQILGQKVEFLVSFYNNEISEKSEIFDDQFSVERPDGSNFTLKIRSTKLEDSAMYFCASSDGRSSETQYFGPGTRLLVL.

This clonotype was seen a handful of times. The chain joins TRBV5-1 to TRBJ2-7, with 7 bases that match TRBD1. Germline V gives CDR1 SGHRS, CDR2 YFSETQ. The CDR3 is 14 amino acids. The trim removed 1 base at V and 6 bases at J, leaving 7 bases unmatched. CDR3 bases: TGCGCCAGCAGCTTGCTTGGGACAGATGCCGAGCAGTACTTC. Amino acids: CASSLLGTDAEQYF.

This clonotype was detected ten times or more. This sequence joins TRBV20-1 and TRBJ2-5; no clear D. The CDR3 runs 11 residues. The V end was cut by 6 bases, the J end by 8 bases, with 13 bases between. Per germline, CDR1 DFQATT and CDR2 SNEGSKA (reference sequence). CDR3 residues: CSATGAGTQYF. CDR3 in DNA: TGCAGTGCCACGGGTGCCGGCACCCAGTACTTC.

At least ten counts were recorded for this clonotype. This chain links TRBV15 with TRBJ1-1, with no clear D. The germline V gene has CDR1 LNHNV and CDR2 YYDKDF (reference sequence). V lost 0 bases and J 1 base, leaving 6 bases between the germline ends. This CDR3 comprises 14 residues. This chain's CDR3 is CATSRDWENTEAFF. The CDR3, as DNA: TGTGCCACCAGCAGAGATTGGGAGAACACTGAAGCTTTCTTT.

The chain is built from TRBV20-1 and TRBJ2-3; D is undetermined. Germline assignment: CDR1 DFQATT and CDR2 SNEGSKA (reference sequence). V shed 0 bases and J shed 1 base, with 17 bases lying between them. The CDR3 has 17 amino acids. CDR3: CSAREFGPRSGTDTQYF. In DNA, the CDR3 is TGCAGTGCTAGAGAGTTTGGACCGCGGTCGGGCACAGATACGCAGTATTTT.